The next 7 T cell receptor beta chains were all read from a single sample in a study of regulatory T cells in long-lasting Graves disease. Libraries of TCR beta came from iRepertoire HTBI primers plus Arm-PCR of CDR3 regions. From the multiplex PCR reads, TCRdb called clonotypes with MiXCR, one entry per CDR3 protein. Of some 410,000 distinct CDR3 sequences detected, around 17% appear once; the ten largest clones hold about 10%. Described time point: newly diagnosed GD, antithyroid drugs for less than 3 months. There was RNA extracted from PBMCs, and the TCR library was made from it. This sample was also put to use in a study of T cells in Graves' hyperthyroidism and ophthalmopathy.

Sequenced material: peripheral blood mononuclear cells (PBMCs), taken at new diagnosis, from a patient treated with antithyroid drugs. These receptors came from a woman aged 30 to 39 with Graves disease.

The J gene is TRBJ2-3, the V gene TRBV3-1, with D tentatively TRBD2 (5 bases). Germline loops: CDR1 LGHDT, CDR2 YNNKEL (reference sequence). Trimming took 0 bases from V and 4 from J, leaving 8 bases between them. CDR3 length: 14 amino acids. This CDR3 is CASSQDLASDTQYF. Here the CDR3 DNA reads TGTGCCAGCAGCCAAGATTTAGCGTCAGATACGCAGTATTTT.

This clonotype has at least ten counts. This rearrangement joins TRBV3-1 to TRBJ2-2; D remains unclear. Germline V lookup: CDR1 LGHDT, CDR2 YNNKEL (reference sequence). The ends were cut back, 2 bases at V and 1 base at J, with 8 bases in the middle. The CDR3 sequence is 15 residues long. The CDR3: CASSQKKGNTGELFF. The CDR3 DNA sequence: TGTGCCAGCAGCCAAAAAAAGGGGAACACCGGGGAGCTGTTTTTT.

This chain joins TRBV20-1 and TRBJ2-1, with D possibly matching TRBD1 (6 bases). V was cut by 4 bases and J by 9 bases, with 16 bases left in between. Per the germline V gene, CDR1 is DFQATT and CDR2 is SNEGSKA (reference sequence). This CDR3 is built from 13 residues. CDR3 region: CSANRALQGEQFF. CDR3 nucleotide sequence: TGCAGTGCTAACCGGGCCCTACAGGGTGAGCAGTTCTTC.

This clonotype was seen a few times. The chain has TRBV9 and TRBJ1-5, with TRBD1 as a possible D gene (5 bases). V lost 2 bases to trimming and J lost 2 bases, with 11 bases between them. Looked up from germline, CDR1 is SGDLS and CDR2 is YYNGEE. CDR3 length: 15 amino acids. CDR3 loop: CASSVSGGGNQPQHF. The CDR3 DNA follows: TGTGCCAGCAGCGTCTCTGGAGGGGGCAATCAGCCCCAGCATTTT.

Notes on this clonotype: A much larger clone differs from this one at a single base, so this may be a read error. The chain employs TRBV30 and TRBJ1-1, with TRBD1 matching over 8 bases. V lost 5 bases and J lost 2; bases outside the gene matches: 25. The CDR3 sequence is 20 residues long. Germline assignment: CDR1 GTSNPN and CDR2 SVGIG (reference sequence). CDR3 bases: TGTGCCTGGCACCGGGACAGGATATTCTCCGGACGAGGAATAAACACTGAAGCTTTCTTT. It yields the protein CAWHRDRIFSGRGINTEAFF.

For this clonotype: This clone may be a read error of a much larger clone one base away. The chain combines TRBV12-3 or TRBV12-4 with TRBJ2-1; TRBD2 aligns across 13 bases. V shed 3 bases and J 5 bases; nucleotides not matched to a gene: 7. The CDR3 contains 17 residues. CDR3 sequence (DNA): TGTGCCAGCAGTTTTACAACTAGCGGGAGGGCCGACAATGAGCAGTTCTTC. Its protein product is CASSFTTSGRADNEQFF.

V is TRBV12-3 or TRBV12-4 and J is TRBJ1-6, with TRBD1 matching 9 bases. The CDR3 spans 15 residues. Trimming at V came to 3 bases and at J to 9 bases, leaving 6 bases not matched to a gene. CDR3 coding DNA: TGTGCCAGCAGTTTCCTGGGGACAGGGACTTCACCCCTCCACTTT. It codes for CASSFLGTGTSPLHF.